Sequencing of this T cell receptor beta chain was carried out in a study of OX40 agonist ivuxolimab in advanced cancers. As for the study in general: The study gave patients intravenous ivuxolimab at 0.01 to 10 mg/kg every 2 weeks. General study results and limits: A proportion of nonresponders additionally exhibited low normalized T-cell clonal expansion. Blood T cells, both CD4+ and CD8+, expanded clonally by week 6 at 0.1 to 3.0 mg/kg.

If patients had autoimmune disease history or systemic immunosuppression, they were excluded. For this clone: Its antigen is undetermined.

Assay: immunoSEQ multiplex PCR; the TCRdb copy retains only in-frame clones and omits some. The table lists about 48,000 clones, around 87% of them singletons, with approximately 1.9% in the top ten. The germline V gene encodes CDR1 MNHEY and CDR2 SVGAGI. Trimming removed 2 bases at V and 5 bases at J, with 15 bases between. CDR3 size: 15 residues. The sequences come from CD4+ or CD8+ T cells sorted from blood, collected in a trial of the OX40 agonist ivuxolimab. The sequence was obtained from an adult with an advanced solid tumor such as melanoma, head and neck, liver or kidney cancer. The chain joins TRBV6-5 to TRBJ2-5; D could derive from TRBD1 or TRBD2 (7 bases each). The CDR3 DNA reads as TGTGCCAGCAGTTACGTTCAGGGGGGGCACGAGACCCAGTACTTC. Encoded protein: CASSYVQGGHETQYF.